A single T cell receptor beta chain is shown here with its context. Germline V CDR1 and CDR2: MDHEN, SYDVKM. The CDR3 sequence is 16 residues long. Trimming took 6 bases from V and 6 from J; bases not matched to a gene: 13. This sample was taken from a study of blood T cells in healthy people across ages. Study-level information: About one barcoded beta molecule per two T cells came from capture by template switching.

It was with a sample-barcoded 5' primer and a J-beta primer mix that a second PCR of about 6 to 12 cycles was run. All cDNA molecules were each tagged by a template-switch adaptor with 12 random nucleotides. TCRdb recomputed calls from the 5' RACE reads with MiXCR, one row per CDR3 protein. The data contain almost 550,000 distinct CDR3 sequences, 20% to 30% of them singletons. This same sample was also taken into another study, of T cells of mothers and their children. This second study notes: Added by the second PCR's M1S primer were sample barcodes and 2-4 random nucleotides.

This rearrangement joins TRBV28 to TRBJ2-3; 9 bases match TRBD1. The sample consisted of blood. The TCR comes from a boy aged 10-17 years in good health. The CDR3 DNA reads as TGTGCCAGCAGAATCACCGGGACAGGGACCCCGGATACGCAGTATTTT. This encodes CASRITGTGTPDTQYF. Variable domain in full (rest from reference TRBV28 and TRBJ2-3): DVKVTQSSRYLVKRTGEKVFLECVQDMDHENMFWYRQDPGLGLRLIYFSYDVKMKEKGDIPEGYSVSREKKERFSLILESASTNQTSMYLCASRITGTGTPDTQYFGPGTRLTVL.